The entry below gives a single TCR beta chain sequence along with its context. Its antigen is unidentified. This specimen belongs to a study of T cell responses to AZD1222 COVID-19 vaccine. Clones were read by immunoSEQ multiplex PCR, and TCRdb kept only the in-frame ones, dropping some. The profile shows more than 90,000 clones, more than 75% of them singletons. Trimming removed 10 bases from V and 4 bases from J, with 29 bases in between. There are 17 residues in the CDR3. Per germline, CDR1 SNHLY and CDR2 FYNNEI. Overall study findings and caveats: Just a handful of AZD1222 recipients tested seropositive at baseline.

The TCR was taken from an adult who received the AZD1222 COVID-19 vaccine. This specimen consisted of peripheral blood, obtained 28 days after the second AZD1222 dose. The rearrangement joins TRBV2 to TRBJ2-7; tentative D call: TRBD2 (6 bases). The CDR3, as DNA: TGTGCCAACACCCTTAGTAGGGAAGATTCGGGACTTTACGAGCAGTACTTC. This codes for CANTLSREDSGLYEQYF.